This entry lists 18 T cell receptor beta chains sequenced from one sample in a study of read filtering for tumor transcriptome and immune sequencing. This library used 300 to 450 ng RNA and molecular barcoded adaptors spanning alpha/delta and beta/gamma chains. MiXCR was run by TCRdb on the reads, yielding one entry per CDR3 protein. The sample yields around 65,000 distinct CDR3 sequences, around 20% seen once. The sequencing input was a population of CD138-negative cells sorted from bone marrow. The receptors here all came from a donor at least 40 years old with multiple myeloma.

As for this clonotype: This could be a read error, since a much larger clone is one nucleotide away. CDR3 sequence (DNA): TGTGCCAGCAGCCCTTCCAGGCGGACCGACAGTGAGCAGTTCTTC. Its translation: CASSPSRRTDSEQFF. V is TRBV9 and J is TRBJ2-1; maybe TRBD1 (5 bases). The germline gives CDR1 SGDLS, CDR2 YYNGEE. CDR3 length equals 15 residues. The germline V and J ends were trimmed by 4 bases and 9 bases, with 20 bases remaining between them.

This clonotype showed up many times. This chain uses TRBV7-9 with TRBJ2-7, with D possibly matching TRBD1 (6 bases). Trimming cost V 4 bases and J 2 bases, with 6 bases left between them. The CDR3 is 12 amino acids. The germline CDR1 and CDR2 sequences are SEHNR and FQNEAQ (reference sequence). The CDR3 loop is CASSSGAYEQYF. In DNA, the CDR3 is TGTGCCAGCAGCTCAGGGGCCTACGAGCAGTACTTC.

This clonotype was seen at least ten times. The chain is built from TRBV5-1 and TRBJ1-1; the D is unclear. The germline V gene has CDR1 SGHRS and CDR2 YFSETQ. CDR3 length equals 15 residues. With 0 bases removed from V and 0 bases from J, the gap between germline ends came to 9 bases. The CDR3 DNA reads as TGCGCCAGCAGCTTGGTAGGGAAAATGAACACTGAAGCTTTCTTT. Its protein is CASSLVGKMNTEAFF.

By sample share, this clonotype is medium-sized. The gene calls are TRBV19 and TRBJ2-1, with D possibly TRBD2 on 6 matching bases. The CDR3 extends over 15 amino acids. Per germline, CDR1 LNHDA and CDR2 SQIVND (reference sequence). The V end lost 5 bases, the J end lost 4 bases, and 15 bases lay between the germline ends. CDR3: CASSPPSGLYNEQFF. CDR3 DNA sequence: TGTGCCAGTAGTCCCCCAAGCGGGTTGTACAATGAGCAGTTCTTC. The whole variable domain, filled in from reference TRBV19 and TRBJ2-1, reads DGGITQSPKYLFRKEGQNVTLSCEQNLNHDAMYWYRQDPGQGLRLIYYSQIVNDFQKGDIAEGYSVSREKKESFPLTVTSAQKNPTAFYLCASSPPSGLYNEQFFGPGTRLTVL.

This clonotype was seen ten or more times. This chain links TRBV6-1 with TRBJ2-4; TRBD1 matches at 12 bases. This CDR3 contains 15 residues. Germline trimming cut 6 bases from V and 9 bases from J; bases unmatched to any gene: 9. Germline V gene lookup returns CDR1 MNHNS and CDR2 SASEGT. The CDR3 DNA reads TGTGCCAGCAGCGCCGGGACAGGGGGCGGAAGCATTCAGTACTTC. Translated, it gives CASSAGTGGGSIQYF.

Remarks on this clonotype: A read error is likely, as this CDR3 ends without the conserved phenylalanine or tryptophan. The CDR3 loop reads CASSEALGGPGAFS. CDR3 bases: TGCGCCAGCAGTGAAGCGCTGGGGGGCCCTGGAGCTTTCTCT. V and J are TRBV2 and TRBJ1-1; tentatively, D is TRBD1 (6 bases). Germline V CDR1 and CDR2: SNHLY, FYNNEI. The CDR3 spans 14 residues.

This clonotype was observed many times. The V gene is TRBV3-1, the J gene TRBJ2-7; 11 nucleotides agree with TRBD1. CDR3 length: 16 residues. V gave up 4 bases and J gave up 3 bases; unmatched junction bases: 8. Looked up from germline, CDR1 is LGHDT and CDR2 is YNNKEL (reference sequence). The CDR3 protein is CASSPPRDRGNYEQYF. The CDR3 nucleotides are TGTGCCAGCAGCCCCCCCCGGGACAGGGGGAACTACGAGCAGTACTTC.

Details on this clonotype: This is likely an artifact of a read error, given a far larger clone one base away. The chain joins TRBV7-2 to TRBJ1-4; possibly TRBD2 for D (5 bases). Near its end, the DNA agrees better with TRBJ2-3, so the J call may be wrong. The length of the CDR3 is 15 residues. Germline CDR1 and CDR2: SGHTA and FQGNSA. In nucleotides, the CDR3 is TGTGCCGGCAGCCAACTAGGGAACGCCGCAGATACGCAGTATTTT. It specifies CAGSQLGNAADTQYF.

This clonotype was seen at least ten times. This chain connects TRBV7-8 to TRBJ2-2, with 13 bases matching TRBD2. Unmatched junction bases numbered 9, after V lost 5 bases and J lost 6 bases. CDR1 is SGHVS, CDR2 FQNEAQ, per germline. This CDR3 is 17 amino acids long. The CDR3 DNA follows: TGTGCCAGCAGCCCCCGGACTAGCGGGGGCCAACCCGGGGAGCTGTTTTTT. It codes for CASSPRTSGGQPGELFF.

This clonotype came up a few times. The chain employs TRBV7-9 and TRBJ2-5; 10 bases agree with TRBD1. CDR3 length: 17 residues. Germline-derived CDR1 and CDR2 are SEHNR and FQNEAQ (reference sequence). Unmatched junction bases numbered 15, after V lost 4 bases and J lost 7 bases. The CDR3 spells CASSSTIGPGQGTTQYF. CDR3 nucleotides: TGTGCCAGCAGCTCCACAATAGGGCCGGGACAGGGGACGACCCAGTACTTC.

Many counts were recorded for this clonotype. The chain employs TRBV30 and TRBJ1-1; 8 bases agree with TRBD1. The length of the CDR3 is 14 residues. CDR1 is GTSNPN and CDR2 is SVGIG in the germline V gene (reference sequence). V was clipped by 1 base and J by 5 bases; unmatched bases: 6. Written as DNA, the CDR3 is TGTGCCTGGAGTGGGACAGGGAGGGGAACTGAAGCTTTCTTT. Translated: CAWSGTGRGTEAFF.

This clonotype was seen at least ten times. This chain uses TRBV20-1 with TRBJ2-1, with 12 bases identical to TRBD2. CDR1 and CDR2 from the germline V gene are DFQATT and SNEGSKA (reference sequence). The CDR3 contains 14 residues. J gave up 11 bases and V 6 bases, and 11 bases lay outside the gene matches. The CDR3 DNA reads as TGCAGTGCCCCAGGGACTAGCGGGCAAAGGAAGCAGTTCTTC. Its protein product is CSAPGTSGQRKQFF.

This clonotype was detected a few times. The CDR3 sequence is CAISESWGEPYEQYF. The DNA of the CDR3 is TGTGCCATCAGTGAGTCCTGGGGAGAGCCCTACGAGCAGTACTTC. J is TRBJ2-7 and V is TRBV10-3; possibly TRBD2 for D (5 bases). This CDR3 is 15 amino acids long. Germline CDR1 reads ENHRY; CDR2 reads SYGVKD. Trimming stripped 0 bases from V and 2 bases from J, with 11 bases between.

The rearrangement joins TRBV7-2 to TRBJ2-7; D is perhaps TRBD1 or TRBD2 (5 bases each). The length of the CDR3 is 16 residues. Trimming shortened V by 8 bases and J by 2 bases, and 22 bases separated the two germline ends. Germline CDR1 and CDR2: SGHTA and FQGNSA. As DNA, the CDR3 is TGTGCCAGCTCTCGATTCCGGGACCGATTAACCTACGAGCAGTACTTC. Protein: CASSRFRDRLTYEQYF.

A word on this clonotype: With a much larger clone just one base away, this may be a read error. The V and J genes are TRBV2 and TRBJ1-4; D might be TRBD1 (6 bases). Trimming pared 11 bases from V and 4 bases from J, leaving 23 bases between. Germline lookup yields CDR1 SNHLY and CDR2 FYNNEI. CDR3 size: 16 residues. The CDR3 DNA reads as TGTGCCTGCAAGACATGGACAGACGGCCTTAATGAAAAACTGTTTTTT. As protein: CACKTWTDGLNEKLFF.

The chain recombines TRBV6-1 with TRBJ1-2, with 7 bases that match TRBD1. CDR1 is MNHNS, CDR2 SASEGT, per germline. CDR3 length equals 11 residues. The CDR3 here is CAVTGVYGYTF. The CDR3 nucleotides are TGTGCGGTAACAGGGGTCTATGGCTACACCTTC.

V is TRBV6-6 and J is TRBJ2-2; the D gene is possibly TRBD1 (6 bases). Germline-derived CDR1 and CDR2 are MNHNY and SVGAGI (reference sequence). The V end lost 11 bases, the J end lost 1 base, and 11 bases lay between the germline ends. This CDR3 is built from 13 residues. The DNA of the CDR3 is TGTGCCGAAAGGGACAAGAACACCGGGGAGCTGTTTTTT. Its translation: CAERDKNTGELFF.

Turning to this clonotype: This may stem from a read error, because a much larger clone lies one nucleotide away. Given the absence of the conserved phenylalanine or tryptophan at the CDR3 end, a read error is likely. V is TRBV7-8 and J is TRBJ2-5; unclear D gene. The CDR3 spans 16 residues. V was trimmed by 0 bases and J by 7 bases, leaving 18 bases between them. CDR1 is SGHVS, CDR2 FQNEAQ, per germline. The CDR3 region is CASSLASGRPSGTQYL. The CDR3 nucleotides are TGTGCCAGCAGCTTAGCGTCAGGTCGCCCCTCAGGGACCCAGTACCTC.